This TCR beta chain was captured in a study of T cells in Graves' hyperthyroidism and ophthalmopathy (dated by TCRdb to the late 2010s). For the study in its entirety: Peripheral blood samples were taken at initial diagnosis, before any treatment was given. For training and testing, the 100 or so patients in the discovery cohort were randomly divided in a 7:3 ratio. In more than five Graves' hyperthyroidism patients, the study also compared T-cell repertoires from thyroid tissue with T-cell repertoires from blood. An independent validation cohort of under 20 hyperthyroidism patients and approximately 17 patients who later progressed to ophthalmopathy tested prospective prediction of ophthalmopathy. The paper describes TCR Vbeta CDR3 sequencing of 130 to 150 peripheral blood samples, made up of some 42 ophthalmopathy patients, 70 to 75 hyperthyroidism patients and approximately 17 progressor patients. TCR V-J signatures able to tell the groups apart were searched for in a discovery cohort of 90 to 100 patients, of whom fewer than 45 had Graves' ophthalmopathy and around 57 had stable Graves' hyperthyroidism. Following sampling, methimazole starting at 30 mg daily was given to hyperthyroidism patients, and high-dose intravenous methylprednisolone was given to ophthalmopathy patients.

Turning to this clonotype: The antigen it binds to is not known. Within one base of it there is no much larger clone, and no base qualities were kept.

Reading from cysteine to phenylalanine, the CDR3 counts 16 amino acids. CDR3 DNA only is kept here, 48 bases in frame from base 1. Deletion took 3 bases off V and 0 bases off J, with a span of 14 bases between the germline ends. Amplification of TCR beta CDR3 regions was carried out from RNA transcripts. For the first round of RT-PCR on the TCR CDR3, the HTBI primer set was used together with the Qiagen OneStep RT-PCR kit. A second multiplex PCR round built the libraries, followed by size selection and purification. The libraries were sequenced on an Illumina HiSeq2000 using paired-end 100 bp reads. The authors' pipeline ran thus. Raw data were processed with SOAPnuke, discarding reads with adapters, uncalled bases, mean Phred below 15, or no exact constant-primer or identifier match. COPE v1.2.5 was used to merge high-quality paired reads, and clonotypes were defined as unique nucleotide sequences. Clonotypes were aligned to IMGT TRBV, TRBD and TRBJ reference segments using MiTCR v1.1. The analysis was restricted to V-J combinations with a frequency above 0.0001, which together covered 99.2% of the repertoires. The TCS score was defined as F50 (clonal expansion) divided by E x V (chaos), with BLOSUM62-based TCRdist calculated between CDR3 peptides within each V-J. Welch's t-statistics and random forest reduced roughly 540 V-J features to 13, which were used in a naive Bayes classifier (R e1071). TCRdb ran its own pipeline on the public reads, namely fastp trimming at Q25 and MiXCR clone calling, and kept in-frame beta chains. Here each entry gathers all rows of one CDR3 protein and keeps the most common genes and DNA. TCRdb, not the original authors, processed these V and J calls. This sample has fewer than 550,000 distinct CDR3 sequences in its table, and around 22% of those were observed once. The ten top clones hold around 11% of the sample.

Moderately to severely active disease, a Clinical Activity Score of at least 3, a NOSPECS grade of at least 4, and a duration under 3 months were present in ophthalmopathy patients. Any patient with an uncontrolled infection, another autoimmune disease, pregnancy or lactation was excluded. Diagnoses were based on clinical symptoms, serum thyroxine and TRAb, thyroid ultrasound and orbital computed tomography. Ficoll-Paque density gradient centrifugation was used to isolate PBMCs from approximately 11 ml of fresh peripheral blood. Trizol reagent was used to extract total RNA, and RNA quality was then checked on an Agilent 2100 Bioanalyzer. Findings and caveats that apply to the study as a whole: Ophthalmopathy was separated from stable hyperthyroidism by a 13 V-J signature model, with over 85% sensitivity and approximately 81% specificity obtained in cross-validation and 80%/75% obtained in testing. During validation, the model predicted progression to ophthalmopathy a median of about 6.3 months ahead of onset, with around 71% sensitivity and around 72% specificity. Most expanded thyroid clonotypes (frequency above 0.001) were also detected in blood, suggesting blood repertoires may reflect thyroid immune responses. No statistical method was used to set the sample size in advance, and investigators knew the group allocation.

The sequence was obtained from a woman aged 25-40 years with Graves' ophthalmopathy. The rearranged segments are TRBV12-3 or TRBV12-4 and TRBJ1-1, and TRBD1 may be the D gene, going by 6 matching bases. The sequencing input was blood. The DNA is TGTGCCAGCAGTTTCGGGGGCAGACGGATGAACACTGAAGCTTTCTTT. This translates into CASSFGGRRMNTEAFF.